Each of the 25 T cell receptor beta chains below was sequenced from the same sample in a study of blood T cell repertoires in COVID-19 (TCRdb year 2020). The receptor library was made with the immunoSEQ multiplex PCR assay. As stored in TCRdb, this immuneACCESS dataset retains in-frame rearrangements with V and J assigned. A fraction of the clones does not appear; measured against another copy, unresolved V genes explain less than half of the discrepancy, and the remainder lacks a known reason. The sample table records some 250,000 clones; 70% to 90% of these occur just once. The ten largest make up 0.8% of the sample. The sequenced sample was peripheral blood. All receptors come from a woman aged 25 to 39 with acute or convalescent COVID-19.

With respect to this clone: Distinct nucleotide sequences in the sample also encode this CDR3. This rearrangement joins TRBV27 to TRBJ2-7, with 11 bases fitting TRBD2. Germline V gene data show CDR1 as MNHEY and CDR2 as SMNVEV (reference sequence). V trimming: 6 bases; J trimming: 2 bases; junction bases outside the gene matches: 3. This CDR3 comprises 14 residues. CDR3 coding DNA: TGTGCCAGCAGCTCGGGACTAGCGGCCTACGAGCAGTACTTC. It codes for CASSSGLAAYEQYF.

The genes are TRBV6-1 and TRBJ1-2; D may be TRBD1 (6 bases). The CDR3 extends over 13 amino acids. The germline V gene has CDR1 MNHNS and CDR2 SASEGT. Trimming took 3 bases from V and 6 from J, leaving 11 bases between them. The CDR3 region has the DNA TGTGCCAGCAGTGAGACAGGTCGAAATGGCTACACCTTC. Translation: CASSETGRNGYTF.

In its sample, this clone was seen once. The DNA for the CDR3 is TGTGCCAGCTCACCGACAGAGACCGCTAACTATGGCTACACCTTC. This codes for CASSPTETANYGYTF. The chain links TRBV18 to TRBJ1-2; maybe TRBD1 (5 bases). V lost 3 bases and J lost 0, with 11 bases in between. Germline V gene lookup returns CDR1 KGHSH and CDR2 LQKENI. This CDR3 has 15 residues.

The rearrangement joins TRBV9 to TRBJ1-1; 7 positions agree with TRBD1. V shed 2 bases, J shed 9 bases, and the junction held 7 bases outside the gene matches. Germline CDR1 and CDR2: SGDLS and YYNGEE. The CDR3 loop spans 13 amino acids. The CDR3 bases are TGTGCCAGCAGCGTCCCGGGACAGCTACAAGCTTTCTTT. Residues: CASSVPGQLQAFF.

The chain recombines TRBV5-1 with TRBJ1-6, with 7 bases lining up with TRBD1. Per the germline V gene, CDR1 is SGHRS and CDR2 is YFSETQ. The CDR3 spans 15 residues. V was clipped by 0 bases and J by 9 bases; unmatched bases: 6. CDR3 residues: CASSLAPGGISPLHF. The CDR3 DNA reads as TGCGCCAGCAGCTTGGCTCCAGGGGGTATTTCACCCCTCCACTTT.

The V and J genes are TRBV12-3 or TRBV12-4 and TRBJ2-7; TRBD1 aligns across 12 bases. The J segment lost 5 bases and the V segment lost 6 bases, leaving 2 bases of the junction unmatched. This CDR3 spans 13 amino acids. The CDR3 nucleotides are TGTGCCAGCAGGGGACAGGGGGCGCACGAGCAGTACTTC. Amino acids: CASRGQGAHEQYF.

This clone appeared once. The chain joins TRBV30 to TRBJ2-4; 8 bases are shared with TRBD1. The length of the CDR3 is 14 residues. The J segment lost 4 bases and the V segment lost 5 bases, leaving 7 bases of the junction unmatched. In germline, CDR1 is GTSNPN, CDR2 SVGIG (reference sequence). CDR3 in DNA: TGTGCCTGGCGACAGGGGTGGGGAAAAAACATTCAGTACTTC. It yields the protein CAWRQGWGKNIQYF.

A single count supports this clone. This chain links TRBV30 with TRBJ1-3, with 7 bases aligning to TRBD1. The CDR3 is 15 residues long. V dropped 0 bases and J dropped 8; count of bases not matched to a gene: 10. Germline CDR1 is GTSNPN and CDR2 is SVGIG (reference sequence). The CDR3: CAWSVVGGMGDTIYF. In DNA, the CDR3 is TGTGCCTGGAGTGTCGTAGGGGGCATGGGAGACACCATATATTTT.

V usage is TRBV7-3 and J usage is TRBJ2-3; 9 bases align to TRBD2. From germline, CDR1 is SGHTA and CDR2 FQGTGA. This CDR3 comprises 15 residues. With 5 bases clipped from V and 4 bases from J, the junction kept 7 bases outside the gene matches. The CDR3 sequence: CASSLGGRASDTQYF. CDR3 nucleotides: TGTGCCAGCAGCCTCGGCGGGAGGGCGTCAGATACGCAGTATTTT. The entire variable domain, with the rest obtained from reference TRBV7-3 and TRBJ2-3, is as follows: GAGVSQTPSNKVTEKGKYVELRCDPISGHTALYWYRQSLGQGPEFLIYFQGTGAADDSGLPNDRFFAVRPEGSVSTLKIQRTERGDSAVYLCASSLGGRASDTQYFGPGTRLTVL.

The chain links TRBV30 to TRBJ2-5, with D maybe TRBD1 (6 bases). From germline, CDR1 is GTSNPN and CDR2 SVGIG (reference sequence). The CDR3 is made up of 15 amino acids. V was shortened by 0 bases and J by 0 bases, with 11 bases between the two germline ends. The CDR3 coding sequence is TGTGCCTGGAGTGTAGGGGCAGGGGACCAAGAGACCCAGTACTTC. This gives the protein CAWSVGAGDQETQYF.

V and J are TRBV9 and TRBJ1-1; no clear D. The germline V gene has CDR1 SGDLS and CDR2 YYNGEE. Trimming removed 0 bases from V and 6 bases from J, with 12 bases in between. This CDR3 region has 14 residues. The CDR3 nucleotides read TGTGCCAGCAGCGTAGAGAGCAAGGGAGCTGAAGCTTTCTTT. Translating it yields CASSVESKGAEAFF. The variable domain in full, completed from reference TRBV9 and TRBJ1-1, reads DSGVTQTPKHLITATGQRVTLRCSPRSGDLSVYWYQQSLDQGLQFLIQYYNGEERAKGNILERFSAQQFPDLHSELNLSSLELGDSALYFCASSVESKGAEAFFGQGTRLTVV.

The chain recombines TRBV10-1 with TRBJ2-7; 8 bases map to TRBD2. Trimming cost V 4 bases and J 2 bases; bases outside gene matches: 7. The CDR3 length is 15 residues. The germline CDR1 and CDR2 sequences are WNHNN and SYGVQD (reference sequence). CDR3 sequence (DNA): TGCGCCAGCAGTGGGGGGGTAGCGGGGCCCTACGAGCAGTACTTC. Protein product: CASSGGVAGPYEQYF.

The chain is built from TRBV19 and TRBJ2-3, with D unresolved. Germline CDR1 is LNHDA and CDR2 is SQIVND (reference sequence). V was trimmed by 2 bases and J by 8 bases, leaving 11 bases between them. CDR3 size: 13 residues. Here the CDR3 DNA reads TGTGCCAGTAGTATAAATGACGGCGGTACGCAGTATTTT. Translation gives CASSINDGGTQYF.

J is TRBJ2-2 and V is TRBV5-1, with D tentatively TRBD2 (6 bases). This CDR3 region has 15 residues. The germline V and J ends were trimmed by 1 base and 3 bases, with 10 bases remaining between them. Germline V gene sequence: CDR1 SGHRS, CDR2 YFSETQ. CDR3: CASSLSGSHTGELFF. The CDR3 coding sequence is TGCGCCAGCAGCTTGTCCGGGAGTCACACCGGGGAGCTGTTTTTT.

CDR3: CATSLSGNTIYF. Written as DNA, the CDR3 is TGTGCCACCAGTCTCTCTGGAAACACCATATATTTT. The chain joins TRBV19 to TRBJ1-3; no definite D call. Germline V gene sequence: CDR1 LNHDA, CDR2 SQIVND (reference sequence). V lost 10 bases to trimming and J lost 0 bases, with 7 bases between them. This CDR3 comprises 12 residues. Variable domain in full (rest from reference TRBV19 and TRBJ1-3): DGGITQSPKYLFRKEGQNVTLSCEQNLNHDAMYWYRQDPGQGLRLIYYSQIVNDFQKGDIAEGYSVSREKKESFPLTVTSAQKNPTAFYLCATSLSGNTIYFGEGSWLTVV.

The rearrangement uses TRBV19 and TRBJ2-3; TRBD2 might be the D (6 bases). V was trimmed by 3 bases and J by 2 bases, leaving 9 bases between them. CDR1 and CDR2 (germline): LNHDA, SQIVND (reference sequence). CDR3 length: 14 residues. DNA of the CDR3: TGTGCCAGTAGTATTAGCGGACACACAGATACGCAGTATTTT. It specifies CASSISGHTDTQYF. The variable domain in full, completed from reference TRBV19 and TRBJ2-3, reads DGGITQSPKYLFRKEGQNVTLSCEQNLNHDAMYWYRQDPGQGLRLIYYSQIVNDFQKGDIAEGYSVSREKKESFPLTVTSAQKNPTAFYLCASSISGHTDTQYFGPGTRLTVL.

The CDR3 DNA is TGTGCCAGCAGCTTAGACGGGAGGAGCGAGCAGTACTTC. Translating it yields CASSLDGRSEQYF. The chain couples TRBV7-2 to TRBJ2-7, with 7 bases identical to TRBD2. This CDR3 comprises 13 residues. The junction had 3 bases not matched to a gene; V was cut back by 1 base and J by 6 bases. The germline V gene has CDR1 SGHTA and CDR2 FQGNSA. Together with reference TRBV7-2 and TRBJ2-7, the CDR3 gives the full variable domain: GAGVSQSPSNKVTEKGKDVELRCDPISGHTALYWYRQSLGQGLEFLIYFQGNSAPDKSGLPSDRFSAERTGGSVSTLTIQRTQQEDSAVYLCASSLDGRSEQYFGPGTRLTVT.

CDR3 region: CASSIILRNTGELFF. CDR3 DNA sequence: TGTGCCAGTAGTATTATCCTTAGAAACACCGGGGAGCTGTTTTTT. This chain joins TRBV19 and TRBJ2-2, with no clear D. This CDR3 has 15 residues. Germline lookup yields CDR1 LNHDA and CDR2 SQIVND (reference sequence). Trimming cost V 3 bases and J 2 bases, with 10 bases left between them.

The rearrangement joins TRBV27 to TRBJ2-7, with 9 bases that match TRBD2. Losses at the gene ends were 6 bases for V and 7 bases for J; bases not matched to a gene: 16. The CDR3 spans 16 residues. The germline V gene has CDR1 MNHEY and CDR2 SMNVEV (reference sequence). This CDR3 is CASSKRLGLAGGEQYF. CDR3 bases: TGTGCCAGCAGCAAGCGCCTGGGACTAGCAGGGGGGGAGCAGTACTTC.

The gene calls are TRBV2 and TRBJ2-2; possible D gene TRBD2, 5 bases. CDR1 and CDR2 (germline): SNHLY, FYNNEI. The V and J ends lost 4 bases and 4 bases respectively, with 16 bases between them. The CDR3 runs 16 residues. DNA of the CDR3: TGTGCCAGCAGTGCCCCACGGGGAAAGGGCACCGGGGAGCTGTTTTTT. Its translation: CASSAPRGKGTGELFF.

V gene TRBV7-6 combines with J gene TRBJ2-7; D is possibly TRBD1 (6 bases). The CDR3 is 13 residues long. The V end lost 5 bases, the J end lost 8 bases, and 16 bases lay between the germline ends. Germline V gives CDR1 SGHVS, CDR2 FNYEAQ. The CDR3 sequence: CASSQRPGDQQYF. The DNA of the CDR3 is TGTGCCAGCAGCCAGAGGCCAGGGGACCAGCAGTACTTC.

This clone was seen a handful of times. This chain uses TRBV11-2 with TRBJ2-5, with TRBD2 identical over 12 bases. This CDR3 is 15 amino acids long. Per germline, CDR1 SGHAT and CDR2 FQNNGV. V shed 5 bases, J shed 4 bases, and the junction held 5 bases outside the gene matches. The CDR3 is CASSTSGRSGETQYF. CDR3 nucleotide sequence: TGTGCCAGCAGCACTAGCGGGAGGTCAGGAGAGACCCAGTACTTC.

Only one count was recorded for this clone. The CDR3 loop is CASSFLTGGSSPLHF. In DNA form, the CDR3 reads TGTGCCAGCAGCTTCCTAACAGGGGGCAGTTCACCCCTCCACTTT. The J gene is TRBJ1-6, the V gene TRBV7-2; 9 bases fit TRBD1. The CDR3 is 15 residues long. The germline gives CDR1 SGHTA, CDR2 FQGNSA. V dropped 3 bases and J dropped 9; count of bases not matched to a gene: 6. The full variable domain, rest sourced from reference TRBV7-2 and TRBJ1-6, is GAGVSQSPSNKVTEKGKDVELRCDPISGHTALYWYRQSLGQGLEFLIYFQGNSAPDKSGLPSDRFSAERTGGSVSTLTIQRTQQEDSAVYLCASSFLTGGSSPLHFGNGTRLTVT.

The sample holds one count of this clone. The CDR3 reads CASSLTGYSYEQYF. The CDR3 DNA is TGTGCCAGCAGCTTGACAGGATACTCCTACGAGCAGTACTTC. V usage is TRBV5-4 and J usage is TRBJ2-7; a possible D gene is TRBD1 (5 bases). V dropped 1 base and J dropped 0 bases, with 8 bases sitting between them. Germline loops: CDR1 SGHNT, CDR2 YYREEE (reference sequence). The CDR3 loop spans 14 amino acids. Full variable domain (outside the CDR3, taken from reference TRBV5-4 and TRBJ2-7): ETGVTQSPTHLIKTRGQQVTLRCSSQSGHNTVSWYQQALGQGPQFIFQYYREEENGRGNFPPRFSGLQFPNYSSELNVNALELDDSALYLCASSLTGYSYEQYFGPGTRLTVT.

This chain joins TRBV19 and TRBJ2-7; D possibly corresponds to TRBD1 (6 bases). From germline, CDR1 is LNHDA and CDR2 SQIVND (reference sequence). V was clipped by 3 bases and J by 0 bases, with 15 bases between them. The CDR3 runs to 16 residues. CDR3 amino acids: CASSMGTSKFSYEQYF. CDR3 nucleotide sequence: TGTGCCAGTAGTATGGGGACATCCAAATTCTCCTACGAGCAGTACTTC.